The 5 T cell receptor beta chains below were found in one sample sequenced in a study of CD8 T cells in ankylosing spondylitis. TCRdb fed the 5' RACE reads into MiXCR, producing one record per CDR3 protein. Here the sample spans fewer than 550,000 distinct CDR3 sequences, 5.3% being singletons. Notes on the study in general: Within ankylosing spondylitis blood, a TCR beta motif made up of roughly eight highly homologous variants appeared to be characteristic.

No antigens are known for them. Sequences were obtained from blood, either unsorted or a sorted T cell fraction (not recorded which). These TCRs come from a male donor with ankylosing spondylitis.

Many counts were recorded for this clonotype. CDR3 bases: TGTGCCACCAGTGTAGGAAGGGGCAAGGGCACCGGGGAGCTGTTTTTT. Translation gives CATSVGRGKGTGELFF. The rearrangement uses TRBV24-1 and TRBJ2-2; maybe TRBD1 (5 bases). This CDR3 comprises 16 residues. Trimming removed 5 bases from V and 4 bases from J, with 16 bases in between. Germline-derived CDR1 and CDR2 are KGHDR and SFDVKD.

This clonotype was observed many times. The CDR3 loop reads CASSYSPDGEEFYNSPLHF. For the CDR3, the DNA is TGTGCCAGCAGTTACTCTCCCGATGGAGAGGAGTTCTATAATTCACCCCTCCACTTT. The chain joins TRBV6-5 to TRBJ1-6; D ambiguous. This CDR3 contains 19 residues. The V and J ends lost 0 bases and 3 bases respectively, with 18 bases between them. CDR1 and CDR2 from the germline V gene are MNHEY and SVGAGI.

This clonotype was seen a few times. The V and J genes are TRBV7-9 and TRBJ1-1; unclear D gene. This CDR3 comprises 13 residues. V lost 7 bases and J lost 7, with 16 bases in between. The germline gives CDR1 SEHNR, CDR2 FQNEAQ (reference sequence). This chain's CDR3 is CASTTEGGGEAFF. DNA for the CDR3: TGTGCCAGCACTACGGAGGGCGGCGGTGAAGCTTTCTTT.

This clonotype came up a few times. The chain has TRBV2 and TRBJ2-3; the D is unclear. Germline CDR1 is SNHLY and CDR2 is FYNNEI. The CDR3 is made up of 12 amino acids. V lost 0 bases and J lost 7, with 5 bases in between. DNA of the CDR3: TGTGCCAGCAGTGAAGCGCGAAATACGCAGTATTTT. Translation gives CASSEARNTQYF.

In its sample, this clonotype was seen many times. The V gene is TRBV7-9, the J gene TRBJ1-1; D not certain. V was clipped by 2 bases and J by 6 bases, with 7 bases between them. Germline CDR1 is SEHNR and CDR2 is FQNEAQ (reference sequence). CDR3 length: 12 amino acids. CDR3 DNA sequence: TGTGCCAGCAGCTTATCTGCCCCTGAAGCTTTCTTT. Residues: CASSLSAPEAFF.